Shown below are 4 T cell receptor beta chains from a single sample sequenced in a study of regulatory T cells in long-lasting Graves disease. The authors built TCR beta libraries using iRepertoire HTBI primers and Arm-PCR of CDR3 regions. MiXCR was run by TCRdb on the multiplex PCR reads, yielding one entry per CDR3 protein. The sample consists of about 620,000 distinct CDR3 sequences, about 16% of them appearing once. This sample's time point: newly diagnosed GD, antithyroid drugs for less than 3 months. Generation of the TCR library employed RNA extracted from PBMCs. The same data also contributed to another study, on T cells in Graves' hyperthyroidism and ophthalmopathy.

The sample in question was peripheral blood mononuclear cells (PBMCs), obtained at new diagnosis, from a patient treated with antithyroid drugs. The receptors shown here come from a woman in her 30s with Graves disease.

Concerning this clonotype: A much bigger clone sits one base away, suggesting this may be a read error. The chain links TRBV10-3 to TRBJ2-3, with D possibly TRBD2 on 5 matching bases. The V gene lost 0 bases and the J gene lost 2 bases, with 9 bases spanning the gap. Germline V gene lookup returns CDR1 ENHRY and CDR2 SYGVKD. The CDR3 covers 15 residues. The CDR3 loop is CAISESEGATDTQYF. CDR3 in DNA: TGTGCCATCAGTGAGTCTGAGGGTGCCACAGATACGCAGTATTTT.

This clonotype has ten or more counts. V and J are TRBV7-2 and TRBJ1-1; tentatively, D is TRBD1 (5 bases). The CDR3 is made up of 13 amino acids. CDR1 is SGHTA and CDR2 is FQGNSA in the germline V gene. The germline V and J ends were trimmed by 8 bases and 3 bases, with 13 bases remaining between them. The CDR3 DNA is TGTGCCAGCGGGCGGATGGGGGACACTGAAGCTTTCTTT. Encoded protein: CASGRMGDTEAFF.

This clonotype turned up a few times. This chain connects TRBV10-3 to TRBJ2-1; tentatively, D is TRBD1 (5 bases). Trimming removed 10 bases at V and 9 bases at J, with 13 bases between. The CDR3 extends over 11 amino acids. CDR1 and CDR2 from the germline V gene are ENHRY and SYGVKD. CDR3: CATNRGTEQFF. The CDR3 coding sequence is TGTGCCACCAATAGGGGCACTGAGCAGTTCTTC.

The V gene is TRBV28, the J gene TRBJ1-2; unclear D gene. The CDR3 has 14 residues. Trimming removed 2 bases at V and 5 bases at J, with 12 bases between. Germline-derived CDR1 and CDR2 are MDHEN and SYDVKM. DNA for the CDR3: TGTGCCAGCAGTTTAAAGGCGAACGGTTATGGCTACACCTTC. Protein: CASSLKANGYGYTF.